This TCR beta chain was sequenced in a study of long-term antiretroviral therapy in people with HIV. This clone has just one count. Its target is unknown. The CDR3 covers 14 residues. CDR1 is SGHKS and CDR2 is YYEKEE in the germline V gene (reference sequence). The germline V and J ends were trimmed by 6 bases and 7 bases, with 14 bases remaining between them. The cryopreserved samples used held about 0.85-11 million PBMC prior to extraction of DNA. Study-wide points: With ART, diversity went up but was still lower than in transplant donor controls. Clones showing expansion before ART dominated the repertoire at all time points.

They ran version v3.0 of the immunoSEQ assay at survey level. Clones were read by immunoSEQ multiplex PCR, and TCRdb kept only the in-frame ones, dropping some. Of tens of thousands of clones in the sample, roughly 87% are singletons; the top ten hold roughly 1%. The chain carries TRBV5-5 and TRBJ1-6, with D tentatively TRBD1 (5 bases). The source was unsorted PBMCs, collected 2 years after starting antiretroviral therapy. This clonotype was obtained from a man aged 45-65 years with HIV. CDR3 protein: CASTWGVGNSPLHF. The DNA for the CDR3 is TGTGCCAGCACCTGGGGGGTTGGCAATTCACCCCTCCACTTT.